The next 5 T cell receptor beta chains were all read from a single sample in a study of cytomegalovirus exposure and HLA in healthy donors. PCR primers comprised 60 Vbeta and 13 Jbeta primers. Some clones are missing from TCRdb's copy, which holds only in-frame ones; the method was immunoSEQ multiplex PCR. The sample carries 150,000 to 200,000 clones, about 81% recorded once. The material sequenced was PBMCs. The receptors originated from a woman under 30 in good health and CMV-seronegative.

The chain joins TRBV27 to TRBJ2-1, with D unresolved. Between the trimmed V and J ends, which lost 0 bases and 7 bases, there was a span of 7 bases. Per germline, CDR1 MNHEY and CDR2 SMNVEV (reference sequence). This CDR3 contains 13 residues. CDR3 region: CASSLSNRNEQFF. CDR3 coding DNA: TGTGCCAGCAGTTTATCGAACCGGAATGAGCAGTTCTTC.

The chain combines TRBV7-2 with TRBJ2-5; D may be TRBD1 (5 bases). V was clipped by 1 base and J by 5 bases, with 11 bases between them. This CDR3 is built from 14 residues. From germline, CDR1 is SGHTA and CDR2 FQGNSA. As DNA, the CDR3 is TGTGCCAGCAGCTTAGTGACAGTTAGGGAGACCCAGTACTTC. It specifies CASSLVTVRETQYF.

Points on this clone: The junction and the germline gene differ at one end; a read error may be behind it. This chain links TRBV7-9 with TRBJ2-1; 7 bases are a match to TRBD1. Germline-derived CDR1 and CDR2 are SEHNR and FQNEAQ (reference sequence). The CDR3 runs 15 residues. In DNA, the CDR3 is TGTTCCAGCAGCTTTAGTCAGGGGGCCTACAATGAGCAGTTCTTC. Translation gives CSSSFSQGAYNEQFF.

This clone was picked up a small number of times. This chain uses TRBV6-1 with TRBJ2-3; TRBD2 matches 7 bases. Per the germline V gene, CDR1 is MNHNS and CDR2 is SASEGT. With 4 bases clipped from V and 10 bases from J, the junction kept 2 bases outside the gene matches. The CDR3 is 11 amino acids. The CDR3 sequence: CASSGGGPQYF. CDR3 DNA sequence: TGTGCCAGCAGTGGGGGGGGTCCGCAGTATTTT.

CDR3 bases: TGTGCCAGCAGTTTCTTCGCGGGGAGGGCCTACAATGAGCAGTTCTTC. Amino acid sequence: CASSFFAGRAYNEQFF. V and J are TRBV27 and TRBJ2-1; TRBD2 agrees at 7 bases. The CDR3 is 16 residues long. J gave up 2 bases and V 3 bases, and 7 bases lay outside the gene matches. The V gene's germline CDR1 is MNHEY and CDR2 SMNVEV (reference sequence).